The source of this TCR beta chain is a study of T cell changes during pregnancy in multiple sclerosis. This table comes from immunoSEQ multiplex PCR, and its TCRdb copy is limited to in-frame clones, with some not included. Among roughly 40,000 clones listed, 89% were seen once. Germline trimming cut 3 bases from V and 5 bases from J; bases unmatched to any gene: 6. CDR3 length: 16 amino acids. Per the germline V gene, CDR1 is SGHRS and CDR2 is YFSETQ. The chain employs TRBV5-1 and TRBJ2-1; TRBD2 matches 12 bases. The origin of this receptor is a female donor with multiple sclerosis, enrolled in a pregnancy study. Specimen: CD4+ T cells from peripheral blood mononuclear cells, collected in the first trimester of pregnancy. In nucleotides, the CDR3 is TGCGCCAGCAGCTCGCTAGCGGGGGGGCTTGACAATGAGCAGTTCTTC. Translating gives CASSSLAGGLDNEQFF.